The present entry profiles one TCR beta chain with its context. Some clones are missing from TCRdb's copy, which holds only in-frame ones; the method was immunoSEQ multiplex PCR. The sample includes fewer than 400,000 clones, around 92% seen only once; the top ten take approximately 2%. This entry is derived from a study of blood T cell repertoires in COVID-19. This CDR3 is built from 15 residues. J lost 6 bases, V lost 0 bases, and 4 bases had no gene match. CDR1 SGHRS and CDR2 YFSETQ come from the germline V gene. This TCR was sampled from a woman aged 30 to 39 with COVID-19, enrolled during active disease. The rearrangement uses TRBV5-1 and TRBJ2-1, with 9 positions matching TRBD2. The sequenced sample consisted of peripheral blood. The CDR3 DNA sequence: TGCGCCAGCAGCTTGGGGGGGACTAGCCGCAATGAGCAGTTCTTC. Translation: CASSLGGTSRNEQFF.